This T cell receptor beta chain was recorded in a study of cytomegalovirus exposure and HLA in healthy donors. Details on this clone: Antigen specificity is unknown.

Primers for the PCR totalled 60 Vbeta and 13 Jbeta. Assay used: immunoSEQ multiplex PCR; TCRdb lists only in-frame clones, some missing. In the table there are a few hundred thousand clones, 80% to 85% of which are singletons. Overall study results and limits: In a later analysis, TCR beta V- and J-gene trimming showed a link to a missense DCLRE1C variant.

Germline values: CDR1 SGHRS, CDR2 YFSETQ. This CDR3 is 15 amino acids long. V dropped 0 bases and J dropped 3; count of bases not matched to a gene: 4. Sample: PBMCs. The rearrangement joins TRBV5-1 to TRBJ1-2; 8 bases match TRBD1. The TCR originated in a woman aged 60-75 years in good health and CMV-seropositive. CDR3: CASSLGAGGDYGYTF. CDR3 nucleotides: TGCGCCAGCAGCTTGGGGGCAGGGGGCGACTATGGCTACACCTTC.